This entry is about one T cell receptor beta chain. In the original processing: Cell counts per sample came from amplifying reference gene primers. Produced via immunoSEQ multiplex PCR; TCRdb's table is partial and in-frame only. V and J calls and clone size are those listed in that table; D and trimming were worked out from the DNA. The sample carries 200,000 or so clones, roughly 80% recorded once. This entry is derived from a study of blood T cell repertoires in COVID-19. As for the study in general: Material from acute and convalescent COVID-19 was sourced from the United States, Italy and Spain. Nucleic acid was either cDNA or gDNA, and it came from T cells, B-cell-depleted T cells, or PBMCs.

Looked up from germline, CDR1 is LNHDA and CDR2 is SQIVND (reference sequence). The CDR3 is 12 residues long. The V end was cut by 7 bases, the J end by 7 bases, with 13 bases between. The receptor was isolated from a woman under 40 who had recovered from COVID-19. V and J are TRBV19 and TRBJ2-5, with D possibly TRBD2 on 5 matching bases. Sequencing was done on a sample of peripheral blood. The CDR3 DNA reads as TGTGCCAGTATTGGTGCCCGGGGGACCCAGTACTTC. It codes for CASIGARGTQYF. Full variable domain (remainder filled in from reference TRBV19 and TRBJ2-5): DGGITQSPKYLFRKEGQNVTLSCEQNLNHDAMYWYRQDPGQGLRLIYYSQIVNDFQKGDIAEGYSVSREKKESFPLTVTSAQKNPTAFYLCASIGARGTQYFGPGTRLLVL.